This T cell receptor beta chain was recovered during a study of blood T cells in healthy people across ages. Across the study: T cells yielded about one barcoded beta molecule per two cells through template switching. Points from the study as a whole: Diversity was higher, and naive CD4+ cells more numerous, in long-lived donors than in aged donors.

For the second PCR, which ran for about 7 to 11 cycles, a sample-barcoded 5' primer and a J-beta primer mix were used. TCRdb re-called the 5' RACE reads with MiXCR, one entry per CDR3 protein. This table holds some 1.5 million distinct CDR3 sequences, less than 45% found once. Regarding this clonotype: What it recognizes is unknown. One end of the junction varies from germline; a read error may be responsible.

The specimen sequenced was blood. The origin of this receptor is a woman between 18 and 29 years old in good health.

CDR3 sequence (DNA): TGTGCCAGCAGCTCCAGGACTAGTCATGAACAGTTCTTC. It specifies CASSSRTSHEQFF. The chain has TRBV7-6 and TRBJ2-1; the match to TRBD2 covers 7 bases. Germline loops: CDR1 SGHVS, CDR2 FNYEAQ. The CDR3 consists of 13 residues.